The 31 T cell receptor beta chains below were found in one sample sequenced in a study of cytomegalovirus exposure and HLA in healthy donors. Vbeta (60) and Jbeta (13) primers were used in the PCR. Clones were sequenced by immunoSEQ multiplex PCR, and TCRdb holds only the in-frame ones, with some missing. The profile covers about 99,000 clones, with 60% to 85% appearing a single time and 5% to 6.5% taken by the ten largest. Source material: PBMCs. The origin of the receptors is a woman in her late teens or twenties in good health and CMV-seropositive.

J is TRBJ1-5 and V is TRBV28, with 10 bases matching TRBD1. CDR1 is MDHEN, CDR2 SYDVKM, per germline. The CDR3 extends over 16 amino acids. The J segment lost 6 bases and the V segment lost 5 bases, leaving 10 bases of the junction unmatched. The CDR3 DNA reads TGTGCCAGCAGTGGATACGGGACAGGGGCCGTTCAGCCCCAGCATTTT. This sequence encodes CASSGYGTGAVQPQHF.

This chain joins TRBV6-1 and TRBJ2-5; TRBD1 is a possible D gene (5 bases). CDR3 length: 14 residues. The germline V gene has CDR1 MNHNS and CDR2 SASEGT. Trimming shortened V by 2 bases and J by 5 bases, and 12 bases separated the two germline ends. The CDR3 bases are TGTGCCAGCAGTGAAAGGCAGGGTGGCGAGACCCAGTACTTC. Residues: CASSERQGGETQYF.

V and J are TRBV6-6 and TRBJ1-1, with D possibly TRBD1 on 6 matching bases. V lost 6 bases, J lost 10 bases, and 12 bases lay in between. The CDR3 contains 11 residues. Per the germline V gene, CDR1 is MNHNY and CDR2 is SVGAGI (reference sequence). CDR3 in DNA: TGTGCCAGCAGCCAGGGGCGAGGAGCTTTCTTT. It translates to CASSQGRGAFF.

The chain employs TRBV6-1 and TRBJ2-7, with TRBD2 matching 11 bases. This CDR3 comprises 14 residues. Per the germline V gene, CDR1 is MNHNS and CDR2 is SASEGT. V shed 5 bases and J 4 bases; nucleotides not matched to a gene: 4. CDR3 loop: CASSILAGAYEQYF. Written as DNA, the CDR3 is TGTGCCAGCAGTATACTAGCGGGAGCGTACGAGCAGTACTTC.

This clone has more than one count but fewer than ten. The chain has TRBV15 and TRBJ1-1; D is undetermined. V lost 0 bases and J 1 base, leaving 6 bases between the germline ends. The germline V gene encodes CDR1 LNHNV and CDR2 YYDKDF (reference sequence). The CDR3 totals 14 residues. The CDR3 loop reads CATSRDQANTEAFF. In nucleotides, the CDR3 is TGTGCCACCAGCAGAGATCAGGCGAACACTGAAGCTTTCTTT. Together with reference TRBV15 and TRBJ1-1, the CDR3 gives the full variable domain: DAMVIQNPRYQVTQFGKPVTLSCSQTLNHNVMYWYQQKSSQAPKLLFHYYDKDFNNEADTPDNFQSRRPNTSFCFLDIRSPGLGDTAMYLCATSRDQANTEAFFGQGTRLTVV.

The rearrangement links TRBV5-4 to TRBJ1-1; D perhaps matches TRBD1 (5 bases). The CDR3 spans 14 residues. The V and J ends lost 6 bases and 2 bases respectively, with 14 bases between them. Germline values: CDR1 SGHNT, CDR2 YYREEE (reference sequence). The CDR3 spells CASTFGGGNTEAFF. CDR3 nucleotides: TGTGCCAGCACCTTCGGGGGGGGAAACACTGAAGCTTTCTTT.

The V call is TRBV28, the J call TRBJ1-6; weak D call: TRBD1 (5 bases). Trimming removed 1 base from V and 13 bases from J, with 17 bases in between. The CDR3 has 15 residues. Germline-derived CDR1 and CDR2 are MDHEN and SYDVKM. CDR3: CASSLSLRGNEPLHF. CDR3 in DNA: TGTGCCAGCAGTTTATCCCTACGGGGGAATGAGCCCCTCCACTTT.

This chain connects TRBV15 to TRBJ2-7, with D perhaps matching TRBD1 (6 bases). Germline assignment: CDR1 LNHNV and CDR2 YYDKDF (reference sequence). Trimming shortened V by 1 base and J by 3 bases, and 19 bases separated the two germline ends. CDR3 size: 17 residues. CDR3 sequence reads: CATSRGQTGPGDYEQYF. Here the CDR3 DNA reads TGTGCCACCAGCAGAGGACAGACAGGACCGGGTGACTACGAGCAGTACTTC. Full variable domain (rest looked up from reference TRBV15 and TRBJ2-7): DAMVIQNPRYQVTQFGKPVTLSCSQTLNHNVMYWYQQKSSQAPKLLFHYYDKDFNNEADTPDNFQSRRPNTSFCFLDIRSPGLGDTAMYLCATSRGQTGPGDYEQYFGPGTRLTVT.

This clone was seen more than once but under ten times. CDR3 sequence (DNA): TGTGCCACCAGCAGGAGGACAGGTCAGGGCTACACCTTC. Its protein product is CATSRRTGQGYTF. The chain joins TRBV15 to TRBJ1-2, with TRBD1 matching over 7 bases. Germline V gene sequence: CDR1 LNHNV, CDR2 YYDKDF (reference sequence). The J segment lost 8 bases and the V segment lost 3 bases, leaving 6 bases of the junction unmatched. CDR3 length equals 13 residues.

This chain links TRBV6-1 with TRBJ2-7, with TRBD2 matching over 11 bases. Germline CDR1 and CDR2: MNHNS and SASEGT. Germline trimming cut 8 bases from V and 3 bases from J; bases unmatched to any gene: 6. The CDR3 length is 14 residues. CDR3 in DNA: TGTGCCAGCCGCACTAGCGGGAGTCTCTACGAGCAGTACTTC. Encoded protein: CASRTSGSLYEQYF.

CDR3 nucleotides: TGTGCCAGCAGTGAATATTTGGGGGCAGGGGGCGGATACGAGCAGTACTTC. Amino acids: CASSEYLGAGGGYEQYF. The chain recombines TRBV25-1 with TRBJ2-7, with TRBD1 matching 8 bases. Germline CDR1 reads MGHDK; CDR2 reads SYGVNS. CDR3 length equals 17 residues. V lost 0 bases, J lost 4 bases, and 11 bases stayed unmatched.

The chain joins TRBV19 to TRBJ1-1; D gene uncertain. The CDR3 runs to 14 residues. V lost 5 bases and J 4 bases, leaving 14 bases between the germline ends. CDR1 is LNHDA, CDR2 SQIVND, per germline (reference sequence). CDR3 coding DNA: TGTGCCAGTAGTGTCCGGGTCCCTGGCACTGAAGCTTTCTTT. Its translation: CASSVRVPGTEAFF.

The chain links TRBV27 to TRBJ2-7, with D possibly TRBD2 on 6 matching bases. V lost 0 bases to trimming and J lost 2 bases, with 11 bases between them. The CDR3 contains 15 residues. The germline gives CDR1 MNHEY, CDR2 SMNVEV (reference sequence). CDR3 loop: CASSLSLGGAYEQYF. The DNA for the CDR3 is TGTGCCAGCAGTTTATCGCTCGGAGGGGCCTACGAGCAGTACTTC.

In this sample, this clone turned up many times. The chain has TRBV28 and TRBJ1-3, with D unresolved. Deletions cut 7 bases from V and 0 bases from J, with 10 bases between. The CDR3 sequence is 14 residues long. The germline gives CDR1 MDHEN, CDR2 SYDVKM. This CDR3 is CASNVDNSGNTIYF. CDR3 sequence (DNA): TGTGCCAGCAATGTAGACAACTCTGGAAACACCATATATTTT.

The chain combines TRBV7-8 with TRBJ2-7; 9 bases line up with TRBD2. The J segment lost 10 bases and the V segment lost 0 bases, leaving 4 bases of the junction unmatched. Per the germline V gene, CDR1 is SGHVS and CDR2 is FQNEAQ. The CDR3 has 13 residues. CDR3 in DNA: TGTGCCAGCAGCTTAGCATCTAGCGGGGATCAGTACTTC. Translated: CASSLASSGDQYF.

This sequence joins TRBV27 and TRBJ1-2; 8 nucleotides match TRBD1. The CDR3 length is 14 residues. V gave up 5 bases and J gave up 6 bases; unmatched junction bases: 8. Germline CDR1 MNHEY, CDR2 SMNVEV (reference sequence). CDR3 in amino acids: CASSPTDRVDGYTF. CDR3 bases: TGTGCCAGCAGTCCGACGGACAGGGTTGATGGCTACACCTTC.

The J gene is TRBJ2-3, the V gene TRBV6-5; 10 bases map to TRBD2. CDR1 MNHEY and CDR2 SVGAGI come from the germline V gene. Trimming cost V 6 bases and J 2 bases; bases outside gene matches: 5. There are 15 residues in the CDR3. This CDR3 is CASRSLAGFTDTQYF. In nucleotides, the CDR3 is TGTGCCAGCAGGTCACTAGCGGGATTCACAGATACGCAGTATTTT.

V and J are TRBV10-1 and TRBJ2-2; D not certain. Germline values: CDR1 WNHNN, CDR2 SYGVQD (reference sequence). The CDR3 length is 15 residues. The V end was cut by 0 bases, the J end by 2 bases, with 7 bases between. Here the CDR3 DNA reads TGCGCCAGCAGTGAGTCCTGGCCAAACACCGGGGAGCTGTTTTTT. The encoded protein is CASSESWPNTGELFF.

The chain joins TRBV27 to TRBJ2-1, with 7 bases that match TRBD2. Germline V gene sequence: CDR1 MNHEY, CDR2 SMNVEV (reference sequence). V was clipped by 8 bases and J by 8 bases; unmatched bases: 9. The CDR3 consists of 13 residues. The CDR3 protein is CASSPVGGDEQFF. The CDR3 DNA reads TGTGCCAGCTCCCCCGTGGGAGGGGATGAGCAGTTCTTC.

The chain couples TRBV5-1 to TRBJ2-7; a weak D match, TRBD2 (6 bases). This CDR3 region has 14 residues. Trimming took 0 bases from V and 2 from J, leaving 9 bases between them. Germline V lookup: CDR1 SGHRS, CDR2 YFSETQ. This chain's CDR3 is CASSLVTGAYEQYF. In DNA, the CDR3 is TGCGCCAGCAGCTTGGTAACGGGAGCCTACGAGCAGTACTTC.

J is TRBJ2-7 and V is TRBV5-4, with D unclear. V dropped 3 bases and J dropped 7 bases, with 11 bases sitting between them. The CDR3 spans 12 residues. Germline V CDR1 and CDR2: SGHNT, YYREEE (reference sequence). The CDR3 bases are TGTGCCAGCAGCTCCGGCTTGAGGGAGCAGTACTTC. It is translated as CASSSGLREQYF.

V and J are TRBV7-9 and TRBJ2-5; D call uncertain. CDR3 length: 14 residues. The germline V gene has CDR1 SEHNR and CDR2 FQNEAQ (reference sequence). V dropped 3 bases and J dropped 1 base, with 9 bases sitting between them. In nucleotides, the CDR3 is TGTGCCAGCAGCTTTTCGGAGATCCAAGAGACCCAGTACTTC. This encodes CASSFSEIQETQYF.

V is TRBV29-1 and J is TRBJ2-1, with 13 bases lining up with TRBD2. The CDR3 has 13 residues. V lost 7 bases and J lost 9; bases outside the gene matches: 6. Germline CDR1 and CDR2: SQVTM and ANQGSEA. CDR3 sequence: CSARTSGSREQFF. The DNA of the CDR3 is TGCAGCGCTCGGACTAGCGGGAGTCGTGAGCAGTTCTTC.

CDR3 sequence: CASSPVISSYNEQFF. For the CDR3, the DNA is TGTGCCAGCAGTCCCGTTATTAGCTCCTACAATGAGCAGTTCTTC. This chain uses TRBV27 with TRBJ2-1; D unclear. The CDR3 is made up of 15 amino acids. In germline, CDR1 is MNHEY, CDR2 SMNVEV (reference sequence). V was trimmed by 5 bases and J by 0 bases, leaving 11 bases between them.

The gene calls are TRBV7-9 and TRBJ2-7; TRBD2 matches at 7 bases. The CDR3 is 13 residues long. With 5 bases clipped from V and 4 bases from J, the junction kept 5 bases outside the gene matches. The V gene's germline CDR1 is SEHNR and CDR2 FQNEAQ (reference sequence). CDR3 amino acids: CASSRAGGYEQYF. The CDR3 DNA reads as TGTGCCAGCAGCCGGGCCGGGGGGTACGAGCAGTACTTC. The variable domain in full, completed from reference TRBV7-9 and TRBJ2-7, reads DTGVSQNPRHKITKRGQNVTFRCDPISEHNRLYWYRQTLGQGPEFLTYFQNEAQLEKSRLLSDRFSAERPKGSFSTLEIQRTEQGDSAMYLCASSRAGGYEQYFGPGTRLTVT.

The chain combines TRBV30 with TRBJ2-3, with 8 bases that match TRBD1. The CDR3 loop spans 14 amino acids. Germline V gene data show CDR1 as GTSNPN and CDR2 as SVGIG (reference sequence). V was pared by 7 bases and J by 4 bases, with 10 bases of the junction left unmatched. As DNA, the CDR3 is TGTGCCTCCTTACGGACAGGGAGAGCAGATACGCAGTATTTT. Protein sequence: CASLRTGRADTQYF.

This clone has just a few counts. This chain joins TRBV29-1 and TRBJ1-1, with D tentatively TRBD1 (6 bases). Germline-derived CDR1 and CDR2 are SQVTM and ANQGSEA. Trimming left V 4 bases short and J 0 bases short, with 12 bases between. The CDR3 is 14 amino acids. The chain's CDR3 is CSVVQGSMNTEAFF. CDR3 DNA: TGCAGCGTTGTGCAGGGGAGCATGAACACTGAAGCTTTCTTT. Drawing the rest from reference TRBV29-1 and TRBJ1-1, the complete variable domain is SAVISQKPSRDICQRGTSLTIQCQVDSQVTMMFWYRQQPGQSLTLIATANQGSEATYESGFVIDKFPISRPNLTFSTLTVSNMSPEDSSIYLCSVVQGSMNTEAFFGQGTRLTVV.

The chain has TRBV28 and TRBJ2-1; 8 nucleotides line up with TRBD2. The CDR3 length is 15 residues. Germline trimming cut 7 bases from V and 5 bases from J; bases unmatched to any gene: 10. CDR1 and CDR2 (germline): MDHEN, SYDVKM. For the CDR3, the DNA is TGTGCCAGCACCTCGTCGGGAGGGATGAACAATGAGCAGTTCTTC. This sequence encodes CASTSSGGMNNEQFF.

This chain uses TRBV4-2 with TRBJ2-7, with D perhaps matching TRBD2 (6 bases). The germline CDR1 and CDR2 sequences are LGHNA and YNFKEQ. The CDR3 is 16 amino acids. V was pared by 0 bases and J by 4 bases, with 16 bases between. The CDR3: CASSQDQGGNGYEQYF. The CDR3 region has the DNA TGTGCCAGCAGCCAAGATCAGGGCGGGAACGGTTACGAGCAGTACTTC.

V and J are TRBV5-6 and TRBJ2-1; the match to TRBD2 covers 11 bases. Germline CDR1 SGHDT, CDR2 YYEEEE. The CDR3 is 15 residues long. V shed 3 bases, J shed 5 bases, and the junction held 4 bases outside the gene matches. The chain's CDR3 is CASSWGLAVNNEQFF. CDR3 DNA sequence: TGTGCCAGCAGCTGGGGACTAGCGGTAAACAATGAGCAGTTCTTC.

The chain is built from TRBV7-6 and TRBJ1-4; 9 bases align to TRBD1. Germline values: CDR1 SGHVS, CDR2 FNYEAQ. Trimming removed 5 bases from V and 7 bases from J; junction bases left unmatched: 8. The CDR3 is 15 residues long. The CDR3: CASSQGTGFGEKLFF. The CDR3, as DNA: TGTGCCAGCAGCCAAGGGACAGGGTTTGGTGAAAAACTGTTTTTT.